Listed below are T cell receptor beta chains from one sample, sequenced in a study of blood T cells in healthy people across ages. MiXCR, run by TCRdb on the 5' RACE reads, gives a single entry per CDR3 protein. Among roughly 1.5 million distinct CDR3 sequences listed, under 55% were seen once. The sequenced sample consisted of blood. These receptors were collected from a woman under 30 in good health. The CDR3 runs from the conserved cysteine through the conserved F or W. Each record gives: V gene, D gene, J gene, clone size, CDR3 DNA, CDR3 protein. D genes are given only for firm matches. A clone size is listed for some rows: how often the clone was seen (once, few, many), or a class if it is expanded.

>TRBV4-3|TRBD1|TRBJ1-4|few
TGCGCCAGCAGCTCGTATGGGACAGGGGAGGAAAAACTGTTTTTT
CASSSYGTGEEKLFF
>TRBV14|TRBD1|TRBJ2-1|few
TGTGCCAGCACCGGGACAGCCACCTACAATGAGCAGTTCTTC
CASTGTATYNEQFF
>TRBV29-1|TRBD2|TRBJ2-3|NA
TGCAGCGTTCTAGCGGATCATACTAGCACAGATACGCAGTATTTT
CSVLADHTSTDTQYF
>TRBV28|NA|TRBJ1-2|NA
TGTGCCAGCAGTTCCCTACAGGGTTATGGCTACACCTTC
CASSSLQGYGYTF
>TRBV10-3|TRBD2|TRBJ2-7|few
TGTGCCATCAGTGAGCCATTGGCTAGCGGGAGATCGGTCCACGAGCAGTACTTC
CAISEPLASGRSVHEQYF
>TRBV6-5|NA|TRBJ1-5|few
TGTGCCAGCAGTTACTCGAGGCCGGGCCGGAGCAATCAGCCCCAGCATTTT
CASSYSRPGRSNQPQHF
>TRBV12-3/TRBV12-4|NA|TRBJ1-4|NA
TGTGCCAGCACTTTGGATAGTCCAGCAGATGAAAAACTGTTTTTT
CASTLDSPADEKLFF
>TRBV27|NA|TRBJ1-2|few
TGTGCCAGCAGTTTACGCGGAAACCTAGGGTATGGCTACACCTTC
CASSLRGNLGYGYTF
>TRBV12-3/TRBV12-4|NA|TRBJ2-7|NA
TGTGCCAGCAGTTTGCCCAGGCTCGAGCAGTACTTC
CASSLPRLEQYF
>TRBV6-1|TRBD1|TRBJ1-4|few
TGTGCCAGCAGTCCGGGACAGTCAGGGGAAAAACTGTTTTTT
CASSPGQSGEKLFF
>TRBV6-5|NA|TRBJ1-2|NA
TGTGCCGCCAGGACAGCCCCCGCCGGCTACACCTTC
CAARTAPAGYTF
>TRBV9|NA|TRBJ2-1|few
TGTGCCAGCAGCGGAGCGGTAGATAATGAGCAGTTCTTC
CASSGAVDNEQFF
>TRBV6-2/TRBV6-3|TRBD1|TRBJ2-1|many
TGTGCCAGCAGTACCGGGACAGGGGCCGGTGAGCAGTTCTTC
CASSTGTGAGEQFF
>TRBV7-9|NA|TRBJ2-6|NA
TGTGCCAGCAGCTCCCTGCCCTCTGGGGCCAACGTCCTGACTTTC
CASSSLPSGANVLTF
>TRBV7-9|NA|TRBJ2-3|NA
TGTGCCAGCAGCTTACCGCGGAGTCTCAGCACAGATACGCAGTATTTT
CASSLPRSLSTDTQYF
>TRBV7-8|NA|TRBJ2-1|few
TGTGCCAGCAGCTTAACACGGGACTTCTACAATGAGCAGTTCTTC
CASSLTRDFYNEQFF
>TRBV7-2|NA|TRBJ2-7|NA
TGTGCCAGCAGTTCCCGGAGGGCGGGGTACAATGAGCAGTACTTC
CASSSRRAGYNEQYF
>TRBV7-9|NA|TRBJ2-1|NA
TGTGCCAGCAGCTTTAACAGCCAACGCTACTCCTACAATGAGCAGTTCTTC
CASSFNSQRYSYNEQFF
>TRBV7-9|TRBD1|TRBJ1-5|NA
TGTGCCAGCAGCTTAGGACAGGGGAGTCAGCCCCAGCATTTT
CASSLGQGSQPQHF
>TRBV6-6|NA|TRBJ2-1|few
TGTGCCAGCATTGGGGGTTTTGGTGAGCAGTTCTTC
CASIGGFGEQFF
>TRBV6-5|NA|TRBJ1-1|NA
TGTGCCAGCAGTTACTCGAGCCCTCACCCGAACACTGAAGCTTTCTTT
CASSYSSPHPNTEAFF
>TRBV6-2/TRBV6-3|TRBD1|TRBJ2-3|NA
TGTGCCAGCAGGGCCGGGACAGGGAGCACAGATACGCAGTATTTT
CASRAGTGSTDTQYF
>TRBV27|NA|TRBJ2-3|many
TGTGCCAGCAGTCTTTGGGTGGGAGATACGCAGTATTTT
CASSLWVGDTQYF
>TRBV20-1|TRBD2|TRBJ2-1|NA
TGCAGTGCTAGCGGGGGGGGCAATGAGCAGTTCTTC
CSASGGGNEQFF
>TRBV24-1|TRBD2|TRBJ2-7|NA
TGTGCCACCAGTGGGACTAGGATGAATGAGCAGTACTTC
CATSGTRMNEQYF
>TRBV7-9|NA|TRBJ1-1|NA
TGTGCCAGCAGCGACAACCTGAACACTGAAGCTTTCTTT
CASSDNLNTEAFF
>TRBV5-1|TRBD1|TRBJ1-2|NA
TGCGCCAGCAGCTTTTCGGGACAGGGACTTCAGGCTAACTATGGCTACACCTTC
CASSFSGQGLQANYGYTF
>TRBV7-2|NA|TRBJ2-6|NA
TGTGCCAGCAGATTTAGCTGGGGGGCCAACGTCCTGACTTTC
CASRFSWGANVLTF
>TRBV6-5|TRBD1|TRBJ2-7|NA
TGTGCCAGCAGTAAGGACAGGGGAGGCAACAATGAGCAGTACTTC
CASSKDRGGNNEQYF
>TRBV29-1|NA|TRBJ1-1|NA
TGCAGCGTTGAACGGGGCTATAACACTGAAGCTTTCTTT
CSVERGYNTEAFF